Below are 26 T cell receptor beta chains sequenced from a single sample in a study of PD-L1 blockade in urothelial cancer. The time point here: peripheral blood 6 weeks after treatment start. Here immunoSEQ multiplex PCR was the method, and the copy in TCRdb shows in-frame clones only, minus some. Of about 45,000 clones in the sample, around 80% were seen once. The material sequenced was PBMCs, taken around atezolizumab (anti-PD-L1) treatment. The source of these receptors is a man between 60 and 70 years old with urothelial cancer.

The chain carries TRBV2 and TRBJ2-2, with 8 bases fitting TRBD1. Per germline, CDR1 SNHLY and CDR2 FYNNEI. V gave up 6 bases and J gave up 5 bases; unmatched junction bases: 2. CDR3 length: 13 amino acids. CDR3 nucleotides: TGTGCCAGCAGCTACAGGGGGACCGGGGAGCTGTTTTTT. This translates into CASSYRGTGELFF.

This chain joins TRBV11-2 and TRBJ1-2; D possibly corresponds to TRBD1 (5 bases). Trimming took off 3 bases at V and 4 bases at J, with 12 bases between the two ends. CDR3 length equals 14 residues. Per germline, CDR1 SGHAT and CDR2 FQNNGV. The CDR3 reads CASSLSQGAYGYTF. DNA for the CDR3: TGTGCCAGCAGCTTGAGTCAGGGTGCCTATGGCTACACCTTC.

This chain joins TRBV2 and TRBJ1-1; D remains ambiguous. CDR3 size: 14 residues. V was clipped by 2 bases and J by 5 bases, with 12 bases between them. Germline V gene data show CDR1 as SNHLY and CDR2 as FYNNEI. CDR3 sequence (DNA): TGTGCCAGCAGTGAATTAGGAGGCCGAACTGAAGCTTTCTTT. The encoded protein is CASSELGGRTEAFF. The whole variable domain, filled in from reference TRBV2 and TRBJ1-1, reads EPEVTQTPSHQVTQMGQEVILRCVPISNHLYFYWYRQILGQKVEFLVSFYNNEISEKSEIFDDQFSVERPDGSNFTLKIRSTKLEDSAMYFCASSELGGRTEAFFGQGTRLTVV.

The chain uses TRBV5-8 and TRBJ2-5; the match to TRBD1 covers 7 bases. The CDR3 totals 17 residues. In germline, CDR1 is SGHTS, CDR2 YDEGEE. Trimming cost V 4 bases and J 3 bases; bases outside gene matches: 15. The CDR3 protein is CASSRDSGYFVKETQYF. CDR3 bases: TGTGCCAGCAGCCGGGACAGCGGATACTTCGTAAAAGAGACCCAGTACTTC.

This clone came up once. The chain couples TRBV5-1 to TRBJ2-2, with D possibly matching TRBD2 (6 bases). This CDR3 region has 15 residues. Germline V lookup: CDR1 SGHRS, CDR2 YFSETQ. Trimming left V 0 bases short and J 0 bases short, with 6 bases between. The CDR3 DNA follows: TGCGCCAGCAGCTTGGGGGGGGCGAACACCGGGGAGCTGTTTTTT. Protein: CASSLGGANTGELFF.

The V gene is TRBV11-3, the J gene TRBJ2-3; D possibly corresponds to TRBD2 (5 bases). The ends were cut back, 5 bases at V and 6 bases at J, with 12 bases in the middle. The germline gives CDR1 SGHNT, CDR2 YENEEA. The CDR3 loop spans 13 amino acids. CDR3 DNA sequence: TGTGCCAGCAGCGTAACCCCGGGGGATACGCAGTATTTT. It translates to CASSVTPGDTQYF.

The chain recombines TRBV28 with TRBJ2-3, with 9 positions matching TRBD2. The CDR3 is 14 residues long. Looked up from germline, CDR1 is MDHEN and CDR2 is SYDVKM. Germline trimming cut 5 bases from V and 4 bases from J; bases unmatched to any gene: 4. The CDR3 nucleotides are TGTGCCAGCAGTCCGAGCGGGGGGCCAGATACGCAGTATTTT. It specifies CASSPSGGPDTQYF.

This chain uses TRBV19 with TRBJ2-7, with a weak D call TRBD1 (5 bases). The CDR3 is 14 residues long. Per the germline V gene, CDR1 is LNHDA and CDR2 is SQIVND (reference sequence). The germline V and J ends were trimmed by 4 bases and 6 bases, with 16 bases remaining between them. The CDR3 loop reads CASSRAKGFVEQYF. The CDR3 DNA follows: TGTGCCAGTAGTAGAGCGAAGGGGTTTGTCGAGCAGTACTTC.

CDR3 in amino acids: CASSSRDRARTGELFF. For the CDR3, the DNA is TGTGCCAGCAGCTCCCGGGACAGGGCGAGAACCGGGGAGCTGTTTTTT. The rearrangement joins TRBV5-4 to TRBJ2-2; 9 nucleotides match TRBD1. This CDR3 is 16 amino acids long. Germline CDR1 reads SGHNT; CDR2 reads YYREEE (reference sequence). Germline trimming cut 3 bases from V and 5 bases from J; bases unmatched to any gene: 8.

The rearrangement joins TRBV18 to TRBJ2-1, with TRBD1 identical over 7 bases. Unmatched junction bases numbered 9, after V lost 6 bases and J lost 4 bases. Germline values: CDR1 KGHSH, CDR2 LQKENI. The CDR3 loop spans 15 amino acids. CDR3 bases: TGTGCCAGCTCCCCGGGACAGAGATTATACAATGAGCAGTTCTTC. Its protein is CASSPGQRLYNEQFF.

The chain employs TRBV5-6 and TRBJ2-1; TRBD2 is a possible D gene (6 bases). This CDR3 has 12 amino acids. V was cut by 0 bases and J by 12 bases, with 10 bases left in between. Germline lookup yields CDR1 SGHDT and CDR2 YYEEEE. CDR3 sequence reads: CASSLGGAVQFF. CDR3 in DNA: TGTGCCAGCAGCTTGGGCGGGGCGGTGCAGTTCTTC.

The V gene is TRBV29-1, the J gene TRBJ2-7; 10 bases fit TRBD1. V trimming: 5 bases; J trimming: 3 bases; junction bases outside the gene matches: 4. Germline-derived CDR1 and CDR2 are SQVTM and ANQGSEA. The CDR3 extends over 13 amino acids. The CDR3 coding sequence is TGCAGCGTTCGGGGACAGGGGTTCTACGAGCAGTACTTC. Encoded protein: CSVRGQGFYEQYF.

The V call is TRBV11-2, the J call TRBJ1-4; 9 positions match TRBD1. Germline V gene sequence: CDR1 SGHAT, CDR2 FQNNGV. The V segment lost 1 base and the J segment 5 bases; nucleotides outside the gene matches: 2. This CDR3 contains 15 residues. The CDR3 region is CASSLAGTGNEKLFF. CDR3 DNA: TGTGCCAGCAGCTTAGCGGGGACAGGGAATGAAAAACTGTTTTTT. The full variable domain, completed using reference TRBV11-2 and TRBJ1-4, is EAGVAQSPRYKIIEKRQSVAFWCNPISGHATLYWYQQILGQGPKLLIQFQNNGVVDDSQLPKDRFSAERLKGVDSTLKIQPAKLEDSAVYLCASSLAGTGNEKLFFGSGTQLSVL.

This chain connects TRBV29-1 to TRBJ2-2; 8 nucleotides agree with TRBD2. The V gene end was trimmed by 5 bases and the J gene end by 2 bases; junction bases not matched to a gene: 7. CDR1 is SQVTM and CDR2 is ANQGSEA in the germline V gene. This CDR3 region has 15 residues. CDR3 protein: CSVRLASRNTGELFF. Here the CDR3 DNA reads TGCAGCGTTAGACTAGCGAGCCGAAACACCGGGGAGCTGTTTTTT.

CDR3 sequence reads: CASSQPLGGGGTEAFF. CDR3 sequence (DNA): TGCGCCAGCAGCCAACCCTTGGGGGGGGGCGGCACTGAAGCTTTCTTT. The V call is TRBV4-1, the J call TRBJ1-1, with TRBD1 as a possible D gene (6 bases). The V gene lost 2 bases and the J gene lost 4 bases, with 17 bases spanning the gap. Germline CDR1 reads MGHRA; CDR2 reads YSYEKL. The CDR3 consists of 16 residues.

CDR3 coding DNA: TGTGCCAGCAGCTTACGCCCGGACTACATATCCAATGAGCAGTTCTTC. Translation: CASSLRPDYISNEQFF. This sequence joins TRBV11-2 and TRBJ2-1; perhaps TRBD2 as D (6 bases). Trimming removed 2 bases from V and 6 bases from J, with 17 bases in between. The CDR3 is made up of 16 amino acids. CDR1 is SGHAT and CDR2 is FQNNGV in the germline V gene. The complete variable domain, with remaining parts taken from reference TRBV11-2 and TRBJ2-1, reads EAGVAQSPRYKIIEKRQSVAFWCNPISGHATLYWYQQILGQGPKLLIQFQNNGVVDDSQLPKDRFSAERLKGVDSTLKIQPAKLEDSAVYLCASSLRPDYISNEQFFGPGTRLTVL.

This sequence joins TRBV19 and TRBJ1-3, with D possibly being TRBD1 (6 bases). The CDR3 contains 13 residues. Germline assignment: CDR1 LNHDA and CDR2 SQIVND (reference sequence). V was pared by 4 bases and J by 5 bases, with 9 bases between. CDR3 in amino acids: CASSTDRRNTIYF. Written as DNA, the CDR3 is TGTGCCAGTAGTACGGACAGAAGAAACACCATATATTTT.

This rearrangement joins TRBV7-8 to TRBJ2-1, with 9 bases aligning to TRBD2. V dropped 5 bases and J dropped 6; count of bases not matched to a gene: 14. Germline loops: CDR1 SGHVS, CDR2 FQNEAQ. There are 17 residues in the CDR3. CDR3 amino acids: CASSRLSRLAVLNEQFF. CDR3 nucleotides: TGTGCCAGCAGCCGCCTATCGAGACTAGCGGTCCTCAATGAGCAGTTCTTC.

This chain uses TRBV5-1 with TRBJ2-2; 11 bases match TRBD2. This CDR3 contains 17 residues. J gave up 0 bases and V 6 bases, and 7 bases lay outside the gene matches. CDR1 and CDR2 (germline): SGHRS, YFSETQ. The CDR3 loop is CASTSRLAGPNTGELFF. In DNA form, the CDR3 reads TGCGCCAGCACATCGAGACTAGCGGGGCCGAACACCGGGGAGCTGTTTTTT.

The chain is built from TRBV13 and TRBJ2-2; 7 bases fit TRBD2. V was pared by 10 bases and J by 6 bases, with 11 bases of the junction left unmatched. Per germline, CDR1 PRHDT and CDR2 FYEKMQ (reference sequence). There are 14 residues in the CDR3. CDR3 nucleotides: TGTGCCACCAGAAACGGGGAGGGCCCCGGGGAGCTGTTTTTT. Amino acids: CATRNGEGPGELFF.

Turning to this clone: A read error may produce the germline difference seen at one junction end. This sequence joins TRBV28 and TRBJ2-7, with 8 bases that match TRBD2. CDR3 length equals 11 residues. The germline CDR1 and CDR2 sequences are MDHEN and SYDVKM. In DNA, the CDR3 is TGTGCCAGCAACAGCGGGAGTCTTCCCGCCTTC. This translates into CASNSGSLPAF.

The chain uses TRBV28 and TRBJ1-3; no clear D. This CDR3 is built from 15 residues. CDR1 MDHEN and CDR2 SYDVKM come from the germline V gene. V lost 6 bases to trimming and J lost 3 bases, with 15 bases between them. The CDR3 protein is CASSPGGFGGNTIYF. The CDR3, as DNA: TGTGCCAGCAGCCCGGGAGGGTTTGGTGGAAACACCATATATTTT.

V and J are TRBV4-2 and TRBJ2-1; TRBD2 might be the D (5 bases). Germline lookup yields CDR1 LGHNA and CDR2 YNFKEQ. This CDR3 is built from 16 residues. V was pared by 4 bases and J by 6 bases, with 19 bases between. For the CDR3, the DNA is TGTGCCAGCAGCCTAGGCCCTAGCTTAGGCGGCAATGAGCAGTTCTTC. Translation gives CASSLGPSLGGNEQFF.

As for this clone: The junction differs from germline at one of its ends, possibly a read error. V and J are TRBV5-1 and TRBJ2-7; 8 bases align to TRBD2. This CDR3 comprises 14 residues. Germline V CDR1 and CDR2: SGHRS, YFSETQ. As DNA, the CDR3 is TGCGCCAGCAGCTTGTATACTAGCGGAGTACTTATGGACTTC. Its protein product is CASSLYTSGVLMDF.

The J gene is TRBJ1-1, the V gene TRBV5-1; possible D gene TRBD1, 6 bases. Trimming took 0 bases from V and 5 from J, leaving 11 bases between them. This CDR3 contains 14 residues. The germline gives CDR1 SGHRS, CDR2 YFSETQ. CDR3 nucleotides: TGCGCCAGCAGCTTGGGGGGCCAGGGGACTGAAGCTTTCTTT. Translation: CASSLGGQGTEAFF.

This chain uses TRBV19 with TRBJ2-1, with 12 nucleotides matching TRBD1. From germline, CDR1 is LNHDA and CDR2 SQIVND (reference sequence). V lost 3 bases, J lost 10 bases, and 7 bases stayed unmatched. The CDR3 sequence is 15 residues long. The CDR3 loop is CASSIRGQGALEQFF. As DNA, the CDR3 is TGTGCCAGTAGTATCAGGGGACAGGGGGCCTTGGAGCAGTTCTTC.